Shown below are 24 T cell receptor beta chains from a single sample sequenced in a study of blood T cell repertoires in COVID-19. The method was immunoSEQ multiplex PCR; TCRdb's version includes in-frame clones alone and lacks a portion of them. The sample holds around 140,000 clones, about 89% seen once. The sample taken for sequencing was peripheral blood. The receptors were sampled from a woman between 65 and 79 years old with COVID-19, enrolled during active disease.

The chain carries TRBV7-2 and TRBJ1-4; D may be TRBD1 (6 bases). V was pared by 4 bases and J by 12 bases, with 12 bases between. CDR1 is SGHTA and CDR2 is FQGNSA in the germline V gene. CDR3 length: 12 residues. CDR3 amino acids: CASSSGQLELFF. CDR3 nucleotide sequence: TGTGCCAGCAGCTCCGGACAGCTCGAACTGTTTTTT.

The J gene is TRBJ2-1, the V gene TRBV28; a weak D match, TRBD1 (5 bases). The CDR3 consists of 13 residues. V lost 5 bases and J lost 5, with 10 bases in between. Germline V gene sequence: CDR1 MDHEN, CDR2 SYDVKM. The chain's CDR3 is CASSPDSHNEQFF. The DNA of the CDR3 is TGTGCCAGCAGTCCAGACAGCCACAATGAGCAGTTCTTC.

The chain combines TRBV27 with TRBJ1-5; the D is unclear. Germline V gene sequence: CDR1 MNHEY, CDR2 SMNVEV (reference sequence). The CDR3 runs to 15 residues. V lost 7 bases and J lost 7, with 20 bases in between. The CDR3 loop reads CASTRGLGSGQPQHF. The DNA for the CDR3 is TGTGCCAGCACCCGGGGTTTAGGATCGGGCCAGCCCCAGCATTTT.

This clone was counted between two and nine times. Mismatch with germline at one junction end may stem from a read error. J is TRBJ1-4 and V is TRBV4-1, with D unclear. The length of the CDR3 is 13 residues. The germline V gene encodes CDR1 MGHRA and CDR2 YSYEKL. DNA of the CDR3: TGCGCCAGCAGTCGTTGGGCGAATGAAAACCTGTTTTTT. It translates to CASSRWANENLFF.

The chain carries TRBV14 and TRBJ2-7, with 7 bases matching TRBD1. From germline, CDR1 is SGHDN and CDR2 FVKESK. This CDR3 is built from 15 residues. V was clipped by 0 bases and J by 3 bases; unmatched bases: 5. CDR3 DNA sequence: TGTGCCAGCAGCCAAGAGACAGGGACCCTCTACGAGCAGTACTTC. Translation: CASSQETGTLYEQYF.

The chain carries TRBV3-1 (or the pseudogene TRBV3-2) and TRBJ2-2; 11 nucleotides align to TRBD1. Germline lookup yields CDR1 LGHDT and CDR2 YNNKEL (reference sequence). V shed 4 bases and J 3 bases; nucleotides not matched to a gene: 10. The CDR3 spans 18 residues. The CDR3 nucleotides are TGTGCCAGCAGCCCCCGGCCGGGACAGGGGGTTTACACCGGGGAGCTGTTTTTT. It specifies CASSPRPGQGVYTGELFF.

This clone occurred once. The rearrangement joins TRBV2 to TRBJ1-5, with D uncertain. Looked up from germline, CDR1 is SNHLY and CDR2 is FYNNEI. Trimming removed 1 base from V and 7 bases from J, with 8 bases in between. The CDR3 covers 13 residues. The CDR3 DNA follows: TGTGCCAGCAGTGAAGGCAGTCCACAGCCCCAGCATTTT. Translating it yields CASSEGSPQPQHF.

V gene TRBV9 combines with J gene TRBJ2-6; weak D call: TRBD2 (6 bases). This CDR3 comprises 16 residues. Germline values: CDR1 SGDLS, CDR2 YYNGEE. Trimming removed 2 bases at V and 1 base at J, with 10 bases between. For the CDR3, the DNA is TGTGCCAGCAGCGTTCTGGGAGGATCTGGGGCCAACGTCCTGACTTTC. Protein sequence: CASSVLGGSGANVLTF.

The rearrangement links TRBV19 to TRBJ2-3; 12 bases agree with TRBD2. This CDR3 has 16 amino acids. Germline V gene sequence: CDR1 LNHDA, CDR2 SQIVND (reference sequence). V dropped 5 bases and J dropped 2; count of bases not matched to a gene: 5. CDR3 amino acids: CASSLGLAGITDTQYF. In DNA form, the CDR3 reads TGTGCCAGTAGTCTCGGACTAGCGGGGATCACAGATACGCAGTATTTT.

The V and J genes are TRBV7-2 and TRBJ2-5; tentatively, D is TRBD2 (5 bases). The V end was cut by 2 bases, the J end by 5 bases, with 12 bases between. This CDR3 is 14 amino acids long. Germline V lookup: CDR1 SGHTA, CDR2 FQGNSA. The CDR3 here is CASSLRGTGETQYF. CDR3 sequence (DNA): TGTGCCAGCAGCTTACGGGGTACGGGTGAGACCCAGTACTTC.

This clone was seen only once. The chain links TRBV27 to TRBJ2-3, with D possibly TRBD1 on 6 matching bases. The germline V gene encodes CDR1 MNHEY and CDR2 SMNVEV (reference sequence). CDR3 length: 15 amino acids. Between the trimmed V and J ends, which lost 5 bases and 2 bases, there was a span of 14 bases. The CDR3 DNA is TGTGCCAGCAGTAACCGGGACACCTACACAGATACGCAGTATTTT. Protein product: CASSNRDTYTDTQYF.

V and J are TRBV6-5 and TRBJ2-7; 8 nucleotides agree with TRBD1. The CDR3 totals 14 residues. Looked up from germline, CDR1 is MNHEY and CDR2 is SVGAGI. The trim removed 2 bases at V and 5 bases at J, leaving 5 bases unmatched. CDR3 amino acids: CASSYLTGVHEQYF. The CDR3 DNA reads TGTGCCAGCAGTTACCTGACAGGGGTCCACGAGCAGTACTTC.

This clone came up a few times. V is TRBV3-1 (or the pseudogene TRBV3-2) and J is TRBJ2-1, with D tentatively TRBD1 (6 bases). Trimming shortened V by 8 bases and J by 9 bases, and 17 bases separated the two germline ends. The CDR3 sequence is 13 residues long. The germline gives CDR1 LGHDT, CDR2 YNNKEL (reference sequence). In DNA form, the CDR3 reads TGTGCCAGCCTAGATAGGGACATCAGTGAGCAGTTCTTC. As protein: CASLDRDISEQFF.

This clone was recorded only once. The chain links TRBV28 to TRBJ1-2; 9 nucleotides line up with TRBD1. Germline CDR1 MDHEN, CDR2 SYDVKM. The CDR3 length is 15 residues. Trimming took 4 bases from V and 2 from J; bases not matched to a gene: 5. The CDR3 protein is CASSSQGAGNYGYTF. In DNA, the CDR3 is TGTGCCAGCAGTTCACAGGGGGCCGGGAACTATGGCTACACCTTC.

The chain links TRBV7-9 to TRBJ1-5; the D is unclear. With 5 bases removed from V and 2 bases from J, the gap between germline ends came to 13 bases. Per the germline V gene, CDR1 is SEHNR and CDR2 is FQNEAQ (reference sequence). CDR3 length: 15 residues. CDR3 nucleotides: TGTGCCAGCAGCGCACTTGGCGGGGGCAATCAGCCCCAGCATTTT. Its translation is CASSALGGGNQPQHF.

The V and J genes are TRBV4-1 and TRBJ2-1; 8 nucleotides agree with TRBD2. CDR1 MGHRA and CDR2 YSYEKL come from the germline V gene. The CDR3 contains 16 residues. V was clipped by 0 bases and J by 9 bases; unmatched bases: 10. CDR3 amino acids: CASSQDGERGTSEQFF. CDR3 in DNA: TGCGCCAGCAGCCAAGATGGCGAGCGGGGGACTTCTGAGCAGTTCTTC.

CDR3 DNA sequence: TGTGCCAGCATGGGGGGAGCTAGCAATCAGCCCCAGCATTTT. Translated: CASMGGASNQPQHF. The chain combines TRBV2 with TRBJ1-5; perhaps TRBD1 as D (5 bases). The CDR3 extends over 14 amino acids. Per germline, CDR1 SNHLY and CDR2 FYNNEI. V was clipped by 7 bases and J by 0 bases, with 10 bases between them.

The rearrangement joins TRBV5-1 to TRBJ1-1; D is possibly TRBD1 (6 bases). The CDR3 spans 14 residues. V shed 2 bases and J shed 2 bases, with 10 bases lying between them. Germline lookup yields CDR1 SGHRS and CDR2 YFSETQ. CDR3 region: CASSFAGDNTEAFF. In nucleotides, the CDR3 is TGCGCCAGCAGCTTTGCAGGGGACAACACTGAAGCTTTCTTT.

The V gene is TRBV27, the J gene TRBJ2-7; 9 bases agree with TRBD1. V gave up 7 bases and J gave up 2 bases; unmatched junction bases: 15. CDR3 length: 17 amino acids. The germline V gene encodes CDR1 MNHEY and CDR2 SMNVEV (reference sequence). This CDR3 reads CASKGAGGQGFPYEQYF. DNA of the CDR3: TGTGCCAGCAAGGGAGCCGGGGGACAGGGCTTTCCCTACGAGCAGTACTTC.

The chain recombines TRBV9 with TRBJ1-2, with no clear D. V lost 4 bases, J lost 8 bases, and 27 bases lay in between. Germline V CDR1 and CDR2: SGDLS, YYNGEE. CDR3 length: 17 residues. The CDR3 DNA sequence: TGTGCCAGCAGCCCTGGGCCCCTATTAGGCCATGAACGCGGCTACACCTTC. Translating gives CASSPGPLLGHERGYTF. Full variable domain (missing parts from reference TRBV9 and TRBJ1-2): DSGVTQTPKHLITATGQRVTLRCSPRSGDLSVYWYQQSLDQGLQFLIQYYNGEERAKGNILERFSAQQFPDLHSELNLSSLELGDSALYFCASSPGPLLGHERGYTFGSGTRLTVV.

The rearrangement links TRBV6-5 to TRBJ1-2; 9 nucleotides line up with TRBD1. The junction had 6 bases not matched to a gene; V was cut back by 6 bases and J by 4 bases. This CDR3 is built from 14 residues. Germline CDR1 MNHEY, CDR2 SVGAGI. CDR3 sequence reads: CASRNTGQGYGYTF. DNA for the CDR3: TGTGCCAGCAGAAATACGGGACAGGGCTATGGCTACACCTTC.

The rearrangement joins TRBV6-5 to TRBJ2-7; possibly TRBD2 for D (6 bases). CDR3 size: 13 residues. Germline CDR1 MNHEY, CDR2 SVGAGI. V dropped 7 bases and J dropped 3 bases, with 13 bases sitting between them. This chain's CDR3 is CASTGRGFYEQYF. The CDR3 nucleotides are TGTGCCAGCACCGGACGGGGGTTCTACGAGCAGTACTTC.

J is TRBJ1-2 and V is TRBV5-1, with D possibly TRBD1 on 6 matching bases. This CDR3 is built from 16 residues. V gave up 0 bases and J gave up 0 bases, with 12 bases separating them. Germline V gives CDR1 SGHRS, CDR2 YFSETQ. Here the CDR3 reads CASSLGRTVTNYGYTF. DNA for the CDR3: TGCGCCAGCAGCTTGGGTCGGACAGTAACTAACTATGGCTACACCTTC.

V gene TRBV29-1 combines with J gene TRBJ2-1, with 11 bases matching TRBD2. Trimming removed 2 bases from V and 2 bases from J; junction bases left unmatched: 11. Germline loops: CDR1 SQVTM, CDR2 ANQGSEA. The CDR3 consists of 18 residues. The CDR3 protein is CSVEWGTPTSGAYNEQFF. Here the CDR3 DNA reads TGCAGCGTTGAATGGGGAACTCCGACTAGCGGGGCCTACAATGAGCAGTTCTTC.